The clone carrying this TCR beta chain was counted at least ten times. The CDR3 length is 15 residues. Looked up from germline, CDR1 is DFQATT and CDR2 is SNEGSKA (reference sequence). V gave up 4 bases and J gave up 6 bases; unmatched junction bases: 10. Amplification yielded TCR beta CDR3 regions, with RNA transcripts as the source. TCR CDR3 underwent first-round RT-PCR with the HTBI primer set. TCRdb called the multiplex PCR reads again in MiXCR, with one record for every CDR3 protein. Of some 600,000 distinct CDR3 sequences listed, 11% to 15% are singletons. The record originates from a study of T cells in Graves' hyperthyroidism and ophthalmopathy.

This chain links TRBV20-1 with TRBJ2-4; 9 nucleotides align to TRBD1. This TCR was sampled from a woman in her 30s with Graves' hyperthyroidism that later progressed to Graves' ophthalmopathy. The sample taken for sequencing was blood. CDR3 coding DNA: TGCAGTGCTAAGGGCGAACGACAGGGGGTAAACATTCAGTACTTC. As protein: CSAKGERQGVNIQYF.